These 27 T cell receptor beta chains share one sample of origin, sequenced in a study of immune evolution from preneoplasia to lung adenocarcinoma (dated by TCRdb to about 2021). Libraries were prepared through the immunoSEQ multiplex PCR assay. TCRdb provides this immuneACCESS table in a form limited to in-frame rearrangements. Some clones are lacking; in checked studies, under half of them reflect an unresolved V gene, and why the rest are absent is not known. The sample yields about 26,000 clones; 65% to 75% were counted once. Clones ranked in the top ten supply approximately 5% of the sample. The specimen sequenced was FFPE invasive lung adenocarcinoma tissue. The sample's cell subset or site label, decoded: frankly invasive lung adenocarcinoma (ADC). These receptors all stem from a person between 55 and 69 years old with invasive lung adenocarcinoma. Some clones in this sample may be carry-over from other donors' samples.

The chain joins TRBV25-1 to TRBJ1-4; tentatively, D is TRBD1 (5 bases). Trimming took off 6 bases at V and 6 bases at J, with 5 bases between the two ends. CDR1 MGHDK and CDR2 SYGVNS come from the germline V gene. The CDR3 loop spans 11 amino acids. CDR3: CASSRDEKLFF. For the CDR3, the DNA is TGTGCCAGCAGCAGGGATGAAAAACTGTTTTTT.

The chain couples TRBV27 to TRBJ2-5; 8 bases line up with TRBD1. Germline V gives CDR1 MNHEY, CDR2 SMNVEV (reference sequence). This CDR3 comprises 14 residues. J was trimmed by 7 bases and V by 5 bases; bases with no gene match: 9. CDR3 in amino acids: CASSRRQGPGTQYF. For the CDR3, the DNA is TGTGCCAGCAGTAGGAGACAGGGGCCAGGGACCCAGTACTTC.

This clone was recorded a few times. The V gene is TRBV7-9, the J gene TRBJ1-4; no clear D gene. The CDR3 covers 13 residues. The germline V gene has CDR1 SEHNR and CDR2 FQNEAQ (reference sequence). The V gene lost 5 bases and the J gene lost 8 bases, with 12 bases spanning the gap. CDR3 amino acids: CASSRGAGEKLFF. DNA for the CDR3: TGTGCCAGCAGCCGAGGAGCCGGGGAAAAACTGTTTTTT. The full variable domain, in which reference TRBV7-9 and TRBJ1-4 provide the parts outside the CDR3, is DTGVSQNPRHKITKRGQNVTFRCDPISEHNRLYWYRQTLGQGPEFLTYFQNEAQLEKSRLLSDRFSAERPKGSFSTLEIQRTEQGDSAMYLCASSRGAGEKLFFGSGTQLSVL.

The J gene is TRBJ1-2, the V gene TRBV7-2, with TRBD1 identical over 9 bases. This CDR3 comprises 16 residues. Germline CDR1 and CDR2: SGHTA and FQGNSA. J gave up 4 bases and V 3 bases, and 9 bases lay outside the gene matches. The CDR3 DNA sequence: TGTGCCAGCAGCTTTTCCGGGACAGGGAAGAGCTATGGCTACACCTTC. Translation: CASSFSGTGKSYGYTF. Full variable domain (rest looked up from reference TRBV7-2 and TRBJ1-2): GAGVSQSPSNKVTEKGKDVELRCDPISGHTALYWYRQSLGQGLEFLIYFQGNSAPDKSGLPSDRFSAERTGGSVSTLTIQRTQQEDSAVYLCASSFSGTGKSYGYTFGSGTRLTVV.

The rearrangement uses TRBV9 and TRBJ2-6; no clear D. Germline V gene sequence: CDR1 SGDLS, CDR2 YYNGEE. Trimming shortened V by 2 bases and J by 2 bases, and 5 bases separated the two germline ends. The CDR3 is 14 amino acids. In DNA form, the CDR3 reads TGTGCCAGCAGCGTTCGCCCTGGGGCCAACGTCCTGACTTTC. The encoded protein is CASSVRPGANVLTF.

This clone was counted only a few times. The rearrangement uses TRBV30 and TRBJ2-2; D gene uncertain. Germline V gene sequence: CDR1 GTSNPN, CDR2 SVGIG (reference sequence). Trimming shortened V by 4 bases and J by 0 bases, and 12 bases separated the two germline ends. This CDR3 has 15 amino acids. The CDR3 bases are TGTGCCTGGATGTCGGGTAACGCGAACACCGGGGAGCTGTTTTTT. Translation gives CAWMSGNANTGELFF.

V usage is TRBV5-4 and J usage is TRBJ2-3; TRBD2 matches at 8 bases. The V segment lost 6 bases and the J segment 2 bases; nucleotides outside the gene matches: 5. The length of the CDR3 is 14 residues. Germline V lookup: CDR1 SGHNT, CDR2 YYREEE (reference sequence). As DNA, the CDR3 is TGTGCCAGCACGGCGGGGGGATTCACAGATACGCAGTATTTT. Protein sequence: CASTAGGFTDTQYF. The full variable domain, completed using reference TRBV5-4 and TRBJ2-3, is ETGVTQSPTHLIKTRGQQVTLRCSSQSGHNTVSWYQQALGQGPQFIFQYYREEENGRGNFPPRFSGLQFPNYSSELNVNALELDDSALYLCASTAGGFTDTQYFGPGTRLTVL.

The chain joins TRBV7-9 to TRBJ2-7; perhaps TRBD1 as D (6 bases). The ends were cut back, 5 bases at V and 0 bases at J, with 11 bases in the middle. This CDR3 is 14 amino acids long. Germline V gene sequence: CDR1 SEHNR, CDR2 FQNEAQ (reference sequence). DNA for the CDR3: TGTGCCAGCAGCCCCTCGGGACACTCCTACGAGCAGTACTTC. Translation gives CASSPSGHSYEQYF.

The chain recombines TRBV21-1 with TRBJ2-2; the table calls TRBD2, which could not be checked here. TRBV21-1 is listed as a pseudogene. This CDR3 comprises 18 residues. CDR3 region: CASNAMRLMGEGFGELFF. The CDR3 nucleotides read TGTGCCAGCAACGCAATGAGGCTTATGGGGGAGGGATTCGGGGAGCTGTTTTTT.

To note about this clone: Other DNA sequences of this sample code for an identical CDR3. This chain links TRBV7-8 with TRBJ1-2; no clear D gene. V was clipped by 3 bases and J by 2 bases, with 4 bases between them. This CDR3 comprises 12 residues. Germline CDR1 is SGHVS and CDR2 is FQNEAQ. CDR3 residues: CASSFRNYGYTF. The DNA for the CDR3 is TGTGCCAGCAGCTTCAGGAACTATGGCTACACCTTC. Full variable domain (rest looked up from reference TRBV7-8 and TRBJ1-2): GAGVSQSPRYKVAKRGQDVALRCDPISGHVSLFWYQQALGQGPEFLTYFQNEAQLDKSGLPSDRFFAERPEGSVSTLKIQRTQQEDSAVYLCASSFRNYGYTFGSGTRLTVV.

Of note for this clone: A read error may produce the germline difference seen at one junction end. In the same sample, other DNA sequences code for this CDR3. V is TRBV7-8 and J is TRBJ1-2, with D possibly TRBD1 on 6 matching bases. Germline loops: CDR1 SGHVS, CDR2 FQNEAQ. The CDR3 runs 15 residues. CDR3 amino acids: CASSLDPGQTYGYTF. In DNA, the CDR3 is TGTGCCAGCAGTTTAGACCCGGGACAAACCTATGGCTACACCTTC.

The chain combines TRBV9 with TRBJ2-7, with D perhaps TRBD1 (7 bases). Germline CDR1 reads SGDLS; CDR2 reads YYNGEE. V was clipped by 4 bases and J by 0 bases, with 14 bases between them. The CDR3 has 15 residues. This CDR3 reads CASSPGGSSSYEQYF. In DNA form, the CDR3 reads TGTGCCAGCAGCCCAGGGGGGTCAAGCTCCTACGAGCAGTACTTC.

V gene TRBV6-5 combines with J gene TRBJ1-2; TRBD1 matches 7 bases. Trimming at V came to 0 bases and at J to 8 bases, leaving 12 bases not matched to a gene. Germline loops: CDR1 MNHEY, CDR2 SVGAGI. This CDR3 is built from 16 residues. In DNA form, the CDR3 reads TGTGCCAGCAGTTACTCGCCCCGGGACAGCAGGGGAGGCTACACCTTC. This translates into CASSYSPRDSRGGYTF.

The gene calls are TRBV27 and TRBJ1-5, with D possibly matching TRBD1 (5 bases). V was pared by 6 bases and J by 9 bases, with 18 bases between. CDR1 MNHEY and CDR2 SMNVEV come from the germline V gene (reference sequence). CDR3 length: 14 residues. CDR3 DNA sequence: TGTGCCAGCAGGAGAATGGGGGGGGGATTGCCCCAGCATTTT. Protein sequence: CASRRMGGGLPQHF.

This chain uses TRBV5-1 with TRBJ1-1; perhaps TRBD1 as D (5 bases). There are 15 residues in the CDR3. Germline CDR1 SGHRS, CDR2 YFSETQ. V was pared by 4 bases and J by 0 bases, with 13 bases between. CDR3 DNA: TGCGCCAGCAGCCATACCGGGACGGTGAACACTGAAGCTTTCTTT. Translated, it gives CASSHTGTVNTEAFF. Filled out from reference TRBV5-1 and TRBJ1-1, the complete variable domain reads KAGVTQTPRYLIKTRGQQVTLSCSPISGHRSVSWYQQTPGQGLQFLFEYFSETQRNKGNFPGRFSGRQFSNSRSEMNVSTLELGDSALYLCASSHTGTVNTEAFFGQGTRLTVV.

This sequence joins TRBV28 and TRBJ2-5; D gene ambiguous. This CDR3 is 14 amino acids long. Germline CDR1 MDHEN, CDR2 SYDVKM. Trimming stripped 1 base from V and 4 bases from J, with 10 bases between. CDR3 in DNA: TGTGCCAGCAGTTTATATTCGGCCTTAGAGACCCAGTACTTC. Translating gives CASSLYSALETQYF.

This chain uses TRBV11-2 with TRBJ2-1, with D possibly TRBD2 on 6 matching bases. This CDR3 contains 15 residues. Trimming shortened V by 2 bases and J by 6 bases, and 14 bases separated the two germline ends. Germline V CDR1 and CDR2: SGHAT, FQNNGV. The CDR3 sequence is CASSLSGGISNEQFF. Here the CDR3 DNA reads TGTGCCAGCAGCTTATCTGGCGGGATCAGCAATGAGCAGTTCTTC.

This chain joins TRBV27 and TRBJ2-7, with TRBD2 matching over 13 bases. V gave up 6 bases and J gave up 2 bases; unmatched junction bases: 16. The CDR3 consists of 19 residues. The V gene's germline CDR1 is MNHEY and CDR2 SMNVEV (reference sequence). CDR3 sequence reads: CASSPLNPGLAGLTYEQYF. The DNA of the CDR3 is TGTGCCAGCAGCCCACTAAACCCGGGACTAGCGGGATTGACCTACGAGCAGTACTTC.

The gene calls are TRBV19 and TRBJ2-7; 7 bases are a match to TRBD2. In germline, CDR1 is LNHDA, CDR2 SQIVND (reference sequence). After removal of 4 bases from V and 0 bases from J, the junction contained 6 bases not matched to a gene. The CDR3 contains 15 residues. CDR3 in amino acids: CASSTASGSSYEQYF. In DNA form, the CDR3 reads TGTGCCAGTAGTACCGCTAGCGGTAGCTCCTACGAGCAGTACTTC.

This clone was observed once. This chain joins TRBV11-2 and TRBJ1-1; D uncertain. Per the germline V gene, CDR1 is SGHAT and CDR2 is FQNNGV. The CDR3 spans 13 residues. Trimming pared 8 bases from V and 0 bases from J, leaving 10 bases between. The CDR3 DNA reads TGTGCCAGCGGAGGAAGGATGAACACTGAAGCTTTCTTT. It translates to CASGGRMNTEAFF.

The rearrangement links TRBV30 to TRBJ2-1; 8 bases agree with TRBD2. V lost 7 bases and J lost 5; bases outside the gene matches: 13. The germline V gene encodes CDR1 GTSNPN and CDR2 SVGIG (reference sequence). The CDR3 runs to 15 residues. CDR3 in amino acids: CASSSSLAGNNEQFF. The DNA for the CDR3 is TGTGCCTCGTCCTCGAGCCTAGCGGGTAACAATGAGCAGTTCTTC. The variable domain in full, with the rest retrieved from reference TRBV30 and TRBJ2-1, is SQTIHQWPATLVQPVGSPLSLECTVEGTSNPNLYWYRQAAGRGLQLLFYSVGIGQISSEVPQNLSASRPQDRQFILSSKKLLLSDSGFYLCASSSSLAGNNEQFFGPGTRLTVL.

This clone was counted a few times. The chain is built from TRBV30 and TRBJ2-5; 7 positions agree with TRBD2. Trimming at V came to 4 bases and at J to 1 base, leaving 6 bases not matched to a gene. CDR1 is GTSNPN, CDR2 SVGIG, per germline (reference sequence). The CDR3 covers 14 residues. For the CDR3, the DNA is TGTGCCTGGAAGTTAGCGGGCAGCCAAGAGACCCAGTACTTC. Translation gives CAWKLAGSQETQYF.

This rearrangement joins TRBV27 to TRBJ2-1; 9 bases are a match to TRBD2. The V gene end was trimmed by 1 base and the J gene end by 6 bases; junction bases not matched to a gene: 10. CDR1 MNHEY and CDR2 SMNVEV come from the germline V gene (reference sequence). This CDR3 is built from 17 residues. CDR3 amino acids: CASSLLLASGVPNEQFF. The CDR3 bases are TGTGCCAGCAGTTTATTACTGGCTAGCGGGGTTCCCAATGAGCAGTTCTTC.

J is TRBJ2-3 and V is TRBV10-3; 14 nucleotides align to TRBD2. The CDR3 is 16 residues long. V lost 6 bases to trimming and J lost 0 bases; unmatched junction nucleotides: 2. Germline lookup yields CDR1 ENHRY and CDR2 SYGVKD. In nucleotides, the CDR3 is TGTGCCATCAGCGGACTAGCGGGAGGAAGCACAGATACGCAGTATTTT. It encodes CAISGLAGGSTDTQYF.

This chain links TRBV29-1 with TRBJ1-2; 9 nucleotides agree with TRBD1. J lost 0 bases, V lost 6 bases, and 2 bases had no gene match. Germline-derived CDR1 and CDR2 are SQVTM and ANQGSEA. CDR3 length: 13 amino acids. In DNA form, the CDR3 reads TGCAGCGTAGGACAGGGGCCTAACTATGGCTACACCTTC. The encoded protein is CSVGQGPNYGYTF.

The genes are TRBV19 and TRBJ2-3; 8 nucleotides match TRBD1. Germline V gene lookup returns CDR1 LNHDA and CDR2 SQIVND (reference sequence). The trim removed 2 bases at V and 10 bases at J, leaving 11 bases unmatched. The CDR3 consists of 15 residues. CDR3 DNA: TGTGCCAGTAGTATAAACCAGGGGGCGTCTGCATCGCAGTATTTT. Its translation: CASSINQGASASQYF.

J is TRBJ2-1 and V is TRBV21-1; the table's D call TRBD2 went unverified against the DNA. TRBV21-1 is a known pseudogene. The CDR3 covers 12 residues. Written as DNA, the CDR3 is TGTGCCAGCAGCAATACGGACAATGAGCAGTTCTTC. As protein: CASSNTDNEQFF.